Given below is one T cell receptor beta chain in context. These data are taken from a study of blood T cell repertoires in COVID-19. The assay was immunoSEQ multiplex PCR, and TCRdb's table has in-frame clones only and misses some. Among more than 150,000 clones, approximately 87% were seen once, and the ten largest hold 20%. This TCR was sampled from a man in his 70s with active or convalescent COVID-19. Sequencing used peripheral blood.

CDR3 sequence: CASSVPSGQGWTGELFF. As DNA, the CDR3 is TGTGCCAGCAGCGTACCCTCAGGACAGGGTTGGACCGGGGAGCTGTTTTTT. The gene calls are TRBV9 and TRBJ2-2, with 8 bases identical to TRBD1. The CDR3 runs 17 residues. After removal of 1 base from V and 5 bases from J, the junction contained 10 bases not matched to a gene. Per the germline V gene, CDR1 is SGDLS and CDR2 is YYNGEE.